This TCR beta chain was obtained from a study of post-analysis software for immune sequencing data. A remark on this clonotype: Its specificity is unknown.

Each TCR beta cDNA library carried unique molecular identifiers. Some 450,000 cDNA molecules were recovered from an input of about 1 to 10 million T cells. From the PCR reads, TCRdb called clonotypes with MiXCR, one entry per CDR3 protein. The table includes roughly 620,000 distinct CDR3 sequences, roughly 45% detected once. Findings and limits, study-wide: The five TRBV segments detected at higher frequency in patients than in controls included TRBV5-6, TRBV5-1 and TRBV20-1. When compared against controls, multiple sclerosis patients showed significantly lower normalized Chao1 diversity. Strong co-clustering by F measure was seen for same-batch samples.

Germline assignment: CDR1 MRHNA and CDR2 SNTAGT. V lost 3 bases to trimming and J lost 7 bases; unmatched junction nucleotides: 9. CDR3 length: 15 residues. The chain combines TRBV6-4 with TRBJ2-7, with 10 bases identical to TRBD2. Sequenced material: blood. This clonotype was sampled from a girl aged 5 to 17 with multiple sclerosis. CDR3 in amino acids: CASSERLAGGNEQYF. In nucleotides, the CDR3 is TGTGCCAGCAGTGAGAGACTAGCGGGTGGCAATGAGCAGTACTTC.